This TCR beta chain was identified in a study of cytomegalovirus exposure and HLA in healthy donors. CDR3 length: 16 residues. Trimming removed 2 bases at V and 15 bases at J, with 26 bases between. CDR1 and CDR2 from the germline V gene are KGHSY and FQNENV. Libraries were prepared by immunoSEQ multiplex PCR; TCRdb keeps only in-frame clonotypes and omits some of them. The data contain 55,000 to 65,000 clones, 90% to 96% of them singletons. The sequence was obtained from a man aged 18-30 years in good health and CMV-seronegative. This chain joins TRBV16 and TRBJ2-1; D is perhaps TRBD2 (5 bases). The sample consisted of PBMCs. The chain's CDR3 is CASSQGSGSGPPSVFF. Written as DNA, the CDR3 is TGTGCCAGCAGCCAAGGGTCGGGGTCTGGGCCTCCATCGGTGTTCTTC.